This T cell receptor (beta chain) was sequenced for a study of blood T cell repertoires in COVID-19 (TCRdb year 2020). About the full investigation: Collaborator samples came from the United States, Italy and Spain and covered acute and convalescent phases of COVID-19. Sample metadata almost always included a de-identified subject ID, COVID-19 status, age in years and sex. The prospective study material was composed of cDNA or gDNA derived from T cells, B-cell-depleted T cells, or PBMCs. The samples were drawn from two sources: the first 160 participants of the ongoing ImmuneRACE study, and 1,000 to 1,500 subjects contributed by 6 global collaborators. Where HLA class I and class II types were available, the types were taken from metadata supplied by the sample provider, not from assay-based typing. The repertoires were released in a freely available public database meant as a resource for research on the immune response to SARS-CoV-2. Subjects who had been exposed to COVID-19, were actively infected with it, or had recovered from it provided the deeply sampled blood TCRbeta repertoires that made up the dataset.

Overall study results and their limits: The quantity of clinical and demographic metadata differed by source and by participant and was supplied without curation.

Participants in the prospective study were enrolled through a virtual design, were aged roughly 18 to 100 years, and lived in 24 United States geographic areas. Cohort assignment in the prospective study relied on participant-reported clinical history from a screening survey and a study questionnaire. Recovered participants in ImmuneRACE Cohort 3 were defined by two consecutive negative NP/OP PCR tests, clearance by a healthcare professional, or resolution of symptoms. Each participant in the prospective study had whole blood, serum and a nasopharyngeal or oropharyngeal swab collected by mobile phlebotomists. Additional blood draws and questionnaires over an approximately 2-month period could optionally be provided by prospective study participants. Prospective study blood samples were shipped either frozen or at room temperature before DNA extraction. The germline V gene (reference sequence) specifies LNHDA as CDR1 and SQIVND as CDR2. Taken from cysteine to phenylalanine, the CDR3 has 18 residues. The retained sequence is limited to the CDR3, 54 bases, with the frame set at the first base. V has 1 base trimmed and J has 0 bases trimmed; junction bases matching no gene number 9.

About this clone: Its recognized antigen is unknown. Within one base of it there is no much larger clone, and no base qualities were kept.

The immunoSEQ Assay, a bias-controlled multiplex PCR, was used to amplify TCRbeta CDR3 regions from genomic DNA. Concerning the study's data processing: Within the assay, amplification of reference gene primers was used to estimate how many nucleated cells each sample contained. To quantify the absolute abundance of each unique TCRbeta CDR3 rearrangement, sequence reads were collapsed and filtered. For each sample, productive Simpson clonality was calculated by taking the square root of Simpson's diversity index across productive rearrangements. The table comes from immuneACCESS by way of TCRdb, which keeps in-frame sequences with V and J called. Part of the clones is missing from these tables; in studies checked, under half for an unresolved V gene and the rest for unknown reasons. The DNA was the basis for D and trimming; V, J and clone size are from that table. The sample table shows fewer than 500,000 clones, and about 85% are seen once. The top ten hold around 0.7% of the sample.

The V gene is TRBV19 and the J gene is TRBJ2-7; the central 10 bases match TRBD1. The specimen was PBMCs or T cells enriched from blood (not recorded which). This receptor was obtained from a woman under 30 who had recovered from COVID-19. The DNA reads TGTGCCAGTAGTATAGGGGACAGGGGTACCCATAACTCCTACGAGCAGTACTTC. Protein translation: CASSIGDRGTHNSYEQYF.